A selection of T cell receptor beta chains follows, all from one sample in a study of T cell changes during pregnancy in multiple sclerosis. Generated by immunoSEQ multiplex PCR, the TCRdb table keeps only in-frame clones and is missing some. The sample includes 100,000 or so clones, 80% to 95% of them seen just once. Sample: peripheral blood, taken in the second trimester of pregnancy. The receptors shown here come from a female donor with multiple sclerosis, enrolled in a pregnancy study. Each CDR3 is given with its conserved first and last residue. A D gene is named only where the DNA matches it firmly. Some rows mark clone size as missing; the rest say once, few, many or name a class of expanded clone.

j_gene: TRBJ2-7
d_gene: -
abundance: -
v_gene: TRBV7-3
CDR3aa: CASSLLGQKIIAYEQYF
CDR3nt: TGTGCCAGCAGCTTACTAGGACAGAAGATTATCGCCTACGAGCAGTACTTC

j_gene: TRBJ2-2
d_gene: -
abundance: -
v_gene: TRBV5-5
CDR3aa: CASSWDTGTTNTGELFF
CDR3nt: TGTGCCAGCAGCTGGGATACAGGGACGACAAACACCGGGGAGCTGTTTTTT

j_gene: TRBJ1-2
d_gene: TRBD1
abundance: -
v_gene: TRBV11-2
CDR3aa: CASSLDSTGEYGYTF
CDR3nt: TGTGCCAGCAGCTTAGACTCGACAGGGGAGTATGGCTACACCTTC

j_gene: TRBJ2-6
d_gene: TRBD2
abundance: -
v_gene: TRBV9
CDR3aa: CASSGTGTSGRGSGANVLTF
CDR3nt: TGTGCCAGCAGCGGAACCGGGACTAGCGGGAGAGGCTCTGGGGCCAACGTCCTGACTTTC

j_gene: TRBJ1-1
d_gene: -
abundance: -
v_gene: TRBV5-1
CDR3aa: CASSQSPGQNTEAFF
CDR3nt: TGCGCCAGCAGCCAATCGCCAGGACAGAACACTGAAGCTTTCTTT

j_gene: TRBJ2-7
d_gene: TRBD2
abundance: -
v_gene: TRBV27
CDR3aa: CASTRGLAGGTSREQYF
CDR3nt: TGTGCCAGCACCCGGGGGCTAGCGGGAGGGACCTCCCGCGAGCAGTACTTC

j_gene: TRBJ2-7
d_gene: -
abundance: -
v_gene: TRBV21-1
CDR3aa: CASSENSYEQYF
CDR3nt: TGTGCCAGCAGTGAGAACTCCTACGAGCAGTACTTC

j_gene: TRBJ2-5
d_gene: -
abundance: once
v_gene: TRBV5-4
CDR3aa: CASSWGEETQYF
CDR3nt: TGTGCCAGCAGCTGGGGGGAAGAGACCCAGTACTTC

j_gene: TRBJ2-2
d_gene: -
abundance: -
v_gene: TRBV5-6
CDR3aa: CASSLEGNWNTGELFF
CDR3nt: TGTGCCAGCAGCTTGGAGGGGAATTGGAACACCGGGGAGCTGTTTTTT

j_gene: TRBJ1-1
d_gene: -
abundance: -
v_gene: TRBV7-9
CDR3aa: CASSLILQGPAEAFF
CDR3nt: TGTGCCAGCAGCTTAATACTTCAGGGTCCCGCTGAAGCTTTCTTT

j_gene: TRBJ1-5
d_gene: -
abundance: -
v_gene: TRBV28
CDR3aa: CASSLRQGIGNQPQHF
CDR3nt: TGTGCCAGCAGTTTGAGGCAGGGGATAGGCAATCAGCCCCAGCATTTT

j_gene: TRBJ2-7
d_gene: -
abundance: -
v_gene: TRBV25-1
CDR3aa: CASSGETGPGQSYEQYF
CDR3nt: TGTGCCAGCAGTGGCGAAACGGGCCCAGGGCAATCCTACGAGCAGTACTTC

j_gene: TRBJ1-4
d_gene: -
abundance: once
v_gene: TRBV14
CDR3aa: CASSQRVGSSEKLFF
CDR3nt: TGTGCCAGCAGCCAGAGAGTCGGGTCTTCTGAAAAACTGTTTTTT

j_gene: TRBJ2-7
d_gene: -
abundance: -
v_gene: TRBV15
CDR3aa: CATSRDAGSDEQYF
CDR3nt: TGTGCCACCAGCAGAGATGCGGGATCGGACGAGCAGTACTTC

j_gene: TRBJ2-7
d_gene: -
abundance: -
v_gene: TRBV7-2
CDR3aa: CASSSPGTGNYEQYF
CDR3nt: TGTGCCAGCAGCTCGCCCGGGACTGGCAACTACGAGCAGTACTTC

j_gene: TRBJ1-3
d_gene: -
abundance: -
v_gene: TRBV5-1
CDR3aa: CASSLWGAGNTIYF
CDR3nt: TGCGCCAGCAGCTTGTGGGGGGCTGGAAACACCATATATTTT

j_gene: TRBJ2-5
d_gene: -
abundance: -
v_gene: TRBV7-3
CDR3aa: CASSLDAGRIETQYF
CDR3nt: TGTGCCAGCAGCTTAGACGCAGGGAGGATAGAGACCCAGTACTTC

j_gene: TRBJ2-7
d_gene: -
abundance: -
v_gene: TRBV10-3
CDR3aa: CATTASGYEQYF
CDR3nt: TGTGCCACGACAGCCTCAGGCTACGAGCAGTACTTC